This record covers a single TCR beta chain. Its cognate antigen has yet to be identified. Base-call qualities are not available, and no considerably larger clone is one nucleotide away. This specimen belongs to a study of shared clonotypes between healthy human individuals (dated by TCRdb to the early 2020s). Notes on the research overall: A couple of women and three men aged 18 to 49 years were included in the cohort. For each donor, CD4 naive and CD4 memory were each run on three plates, CD8 naive on two plates, and CD8 memory on one plate. The study deeply sequenced blood TCR repertoires of several healthy adults to estimate repertoire size and the extent of clonotype sharing between individuals. Different laboratories and diverse techniques were used to prepare libraries and sequence TCR repertoires, to increase sequencing depth and limit assay-specific biases. Each donor's leukapheresis produced roughly between roughly 0.85 and 10 billion PBMCs. The full study reports these points: The genetic and exposure-history diversity represented was limited by the small number of donors. Rarefaction of sorted-subset datasets indicated incomplete sequencing despite the large sequencing depth. Naive subsets generally had larger estimated clonotype richness than memory subsets. Only blood was sampled, and tissue TCR repertoires likely differ from those in blood. Across a handful of donors, 4.5% to 6.5% of naive CD4, more than 3% of naive CD8, 2% to 2.5% of memory CD4, and under 0.45% of memory CD8 clonotypes were shared. Pairwise subsampling led to the expectation that sequencing depth would affect the degree of clonotype sharing among donors. Compared with non-shared clonotypes, clonotypes shared by all four sorted-subset donors had higher generation probabilities.

The germline V gene specifies WSHSY as CDR1 and SAAADI as CDR2. V is pared back by 3 bases and J by 3 bases, with 14 bases lying between the germline termini. The CDR3 runs 15 amino acids, cysteine and phenylalanine included. Only CDR3 DNA is held: 45 bases, read in frame from base 1. The donors were healthy, HIV-negative adults with no recently reported acute infections or vaccinations. Only Caucasian adults living in Nashville, Tennessee, USA were represented among the donors. CD4+ T cells were enriched by magnetic negative selection; naive cells were then positively selected on CD45RA, and the negative fraction formed the memory subset. Blood was collected by leukapheresis, and PBMCs were isolated by Ficoll-Histopaque density gradient centrifugation and then cryopreserved in liquid nitrogen vapor phase. Analytical flow cytometry was used to check the purity and quantity of each magnetically sorted T cell population. Genomic DNA was isolated from each sorted fraction and quantified by UV absorbance on a Nanodrop 2000c.

Using the deep immunoSEQ assay, multiplex PCR amplified TCR CDR3 regions from genomic DNA. Genomic DNA extracted from each cell subset was distributed evenly over all wells of several immunoSEQ 96-well plates, and each plate served as one replicate. For sorted subsets, 150 to 200 ng genomic DNA, equal to 30,000 to 35,000 T cell genomes, was loaded into each replicate PCR. Purified libraries were quantified with a Qubit 3.0 fluorometer, sized on a Bioanalyzer 2100, and re-quantified with the KAPA Library Quantification kit. Every immunoSEQ 96-well plate was sequenced on a separate single-read 150-cycle Illumina NextSeq 550 flow cell. As for how the authors treated the data: Because only junctional sequences without quality scores were contained in the immunoSEQ output, filtering matching that applied to full-length reads could not be performed. Sequences were annotated with PyIR, a Python wrapper for IgBLAST v1.9, and V/J genes and CDR3 were assigned using IMGT germline references. Reads were removed for weak V/J assignments (E-value above 1e-6), missing CDR3, stop codons, out-of-frame junctions, or ambiguous translated residues. A V3J clonotype was defined by an identical inferred V gene, J gene, and CDR3 amino acid sequence. Percentage overlap between repertoires was computed as shared unique clonotypes divided by the size of the smaller repertoire. Richness of each repertoire was evaluated using RTK rarefaction, the Chao1 estimator, and Recon v2.1 estimates of unobserved clonotypes. Generation probabilities for all TCRbeta clonotypes obtained by the gDNA method from a handful of donors were computed using OLGA. TCRdb stores this immuneACCESS table with in-frame sequences only. Part of the clones is absent; in the studies checked, under half of the shortfall reflects unresolved V genes, and no reason is known for the rest. V, J and clone size derive from that table, while D and trimming were established from the DNA sequence. The sample contains around 1 million clones, over 75% of them found a single time. The ten largest clones capture about 1.5% of the sample.

The sample was memory CD4+ T cells sorted from blood. The cell subset or site label, as the study defines it: CD45RA-negative fraction. The V and J segments used are TRBV10-2 and TRBJ2-5; the D region possibly corresponds to TRBD2 (5 bases align). The receptor's source is a man younger than 30 in good health. The CDR3 protein is CASSESATIKETQYF. The DNA is TGCGCCAGCAGTGAATCAGCGACTATAAAAGAGACCCAGTACTTC.